Each of the 5 T cell receptor beta chains below was sequenced from the same sample in a study of PD-1 blockade in mismatch repair-deficient tumors. The time point denotes: roughly 11-day in vitro stimulation with candidate neoantigen peptide 7. The table came from immunoSEQ multiplex PCR; TCRdb's copy has only in-frame clones and leaves some out. This sample has thousands of clones, with approximately 88% found just once. Antigen specificity for these receptors is unknown. The sequencing used cells cultured in vitro, collected from a patient treated with pembrolizumab. The receptors were gathered from an adult with mismatch repair-deficient cancer.

This clone was seen only a few times. J is TRBJ2-1 and V is TRBV27; 10 nucleotides align to TRBD2. The V segment lost 5 bases and the J segment 1 base; nucleotides outside the gene matches: 2. The CDR3 covers 15 residues. Looked up from germline, CDR1 is MNHEY and CDR2 is SMNVEV (reference sequence). The CDR3, as DNA: TGTGCCAGCAGTCCACTAGCGGGATCCTACAATGAGCAGTTCTTC. This sequence encodes CASSPLAGSYNEQFF.

The rearrangement uses TRBV9 and TRBJ1-1; 10 positions agree with TRBD1. After removal of 5 bases from V and 6 bases from J, the junction contained 4 bases not matched to a gene. The germline V gene encodes CDR1 SGDLS and CDR2 YYNGEE. The CDR3 extends over 13 amino acids. The CDR3: CASSRQGAAEAFF. DNA of the CDR3: TGTGCCAGCAGTCGACAGGGGGCCGCTGAAGCTTTCTTT.

The V and J genes are TRBV5-1 and TRBJ2-5, with 11 nucleotides matching TRBD2. Germline lookup yields CDR1 SGHRS and CDR2 YFSETQ. Trimming at V came to 5 bases and at J to 3 bases, leaving 6 bases not matched to a gene. CDR3 size: 15 residues. CDR3 in amino acids: CASSKGLAAEETQYF. DNA for the CDR3: TGCGCCAGCAGTAAGGGACTAGCGGCCGAAGAGACCCAGTACTTC.

The gene calls are TRBV5-1 and TRBJ2-3; TRBD2 is a possible D gene (5 bases). Germline V gene data show CDR1 as SGHRS and CDR2 as YFSETQ. Trimming took 3 bases from V and 1 from J, leaving 15 bases between them. The length of the CDR3 is 16 residues. The CDR3 loop reads CASSYLPRTGTDTQYF. CDR3 nucleotides: TGCGCCAGCAGCTACCTACCCCGGACTGGCACAGATACGCAGTATTTT.

This clone was picked up a small number of times. The chain carries TRBV28 and TRBJ1-1; maybe TRBD1 (6 bases). This CDR3 has 14 amino acids. The germline gives CDR1 MDHEN, CDR2 SYDVKM. Trimming shortened V by 1 base and J by 5 bases, and 11 bases separated the two germline ends. CDR3: CASSLLRGRTEAFF. CDR3 bases: TGTGCCAGCAGTTTATTGCGGGGGCGTACTGAAGCTTTCTTT.